A single sample is the source of the 16 T cell receptor beta chains below, sequenced in a study of PD-1 blockade in classical Hodgkin lymphoma. The time point is: cycle 4 day 1 (C4D1), after about 6 weeks of nivolumab. All trial patients relapsed after autologous stem cell transplantation. Repertoires were generated with immunoSEQ multiplex PCR, while TCRdb's copy carries only in-frame clones and drops some. This table has more than 75,000 clones, approximately 94% appearing once. Source: peripheral blood mononuclear cells (PBMCs), taken before the fourth cycle of nivolumab. The receptors stem from a human donor with classical Hodgkin lymphoma.

The chain joins TRBV2 to TRBJ1-6; possible D gene TRBD1, 6 bases. V was pared by 4 bases and J by 7 bases, with 11 bases between. This CDR3 is 14 amino acids long. The germline gives CDR1 SNHLY, CDR2 FYNNEI. The CDR3 sequence is CASSVVDRNSPLHF. CDR3 sequence (DNA): TGTGCCAGCAGTGTAGTGGACAGAAATTCACCCCTCCACTTT.

The rearrangement uses TRBV29-1 and TRBJ1-1, with D maybe TRBD1 (5 bases). CDR1 SQVTM and CDR2 ANQGSEA come from the germline V gene. The CDR3 runs 12 residues. V gave up 7 bases and J gave up 1 base, with 10 bases separating them. The CDR3 DNA is TGCAGCGCCGGGACTCCGAACACTGAAGCTTTCTTT. Translated: CSAGTPNTEAFF.

The chain joins TRBV5-1 to TRBJ1-4, with D uncertain. V was trimmed by 0 bases and J by 13 bases, leaving 13 bases between them. The CDR3 extends over 13 amino acids. Germline V gene data show CDR1 as SGHRS and CDR2 as YFSETQ. In DNA, the CDR3 is TGCGCCAGCAGCTTGGAGGTTCGACAACTACTGTTTTTT. Translating gives CASSLEVRQLLFF.

V usage is TRBV27 and J usage is TRBJ2-2, with 7 bases that match TRBD1. Germline CDR1 is MNHEY and CDR2 is SMNVEV (reference sequence). The CDR3 is 14 residues long. Unmatched junction bases numbered 8, after V lost 8 bases and J lost 5 bases. The CDR3 loop reads CASRRGQVTGELFF. CDR3 DNA sequence: TGTGCCAGCCGCCGCGGACAGGTGACCGGGGAGCTGTTTTTT.

This clone has a single count. V and J are TRBV2 and TRBJ1-5; D is unclear. Germline V lookup: CDR1 SNHLY, CDR2 FYNNEI. The CDR3 is 13 residues long. Trimming removed 6 bases from V and 0 bases from J, with 6 bases in between. The CDR3 bases are TGTGCCAGCAGGGGAACTAGCAATCAGCCCCAGCATTTT. Translated: CASRGTSNQPQHF.

The chain employs TRBV4-1 and TRBJ2-1, with TRBD2 matching 11 bases. This CDR3 has 20 amino acids. Germline V gene sequence: CDR1 MGHRA, CDR2 YSYEKL. V trimming: 5 bases; J trimming: 4 bases; junction bases outside the gene matches: 19. The CDR3 here is CASSLKPPNGTSGVYNEQFF. The CDR3 DNA sequence: TGCGCCAGCAGCTTAAAACCCCCGAACGGGACTAGCGGAGTTTACAATGAGCAGTTCTTC.

The V gene is TRBV12-5, the J gene TRBJ2-3; the D is unclear. Trimming removed 5 bases from V and 4 bases from J, with 7 bases in between. CDR1 is LGHNT and CDR2 is FRNRAP in the germline V gene. This CDR3 region has 12 residues. CDR3 DNA sequence: TGTGCTAGTGGTCCCCCCCCAGATACGCAGTATTTT. As protein: CASGPPPDTQYF.

This chain joins TRBV28 and TRBJ2-7, with a possible D match to TRBD2 (7 bases). Germline assignment: CDR1 MDHEN and CDR2 SYDVKM. Deletions cut 7 bases from V and 4 bases from J, with 14 bases between. This CDR3 spans 13 amino acids. The CDR3 loop is CASNGGARYEQYF. The CDR3, as DNA: TGTGCCAGCAATGGGGGGGCGCGGTACGAGCAGTACTTC.

DNA of the CDR3: TGTGCCAGCAGCTTGTCTCCTACCAATACGCAGTATTTT. Protein: CASSLSPTNTQYF. The chain recombines TRBV5-4 with TRBJ2-3; D gene uncertain. V dropped 1 base and J dropped 7 bases, with 10 bases sitting between them. Germline CDR1 is SGHNT and CDR2 is YYREEE (reference sequence). CDR3 size: 13 residues.

The genes are TRBV4-1 and TRBJ2-7, with 7 bases that match TRBD1. Germline V gives CDR1 MGHRA, CDR2 YSYEKL. The CDR3 sequence is 14 residues long. The V gene end was trimmed by 2 bases and the J gene end by 3 bases; junction bases not matched to a gene: 4. The CDR3: CASSQYGQDYEQYF. The CDR3 DNA sequence: TGCGCCAGCAGCCAATACGGACAGGACTACGAGCAGTACTTC.

For the CDR3, the DNA is TGTGCCAGCAGCCCAACATGGAACACTGAAGCTTTCTTT. Translating it yields CASSPTWNTEAFF. The chain carries TRBV11-2 and TRBJ1-1; D unclear. V was pared by 5 bases and J by 1 base, with 8 bases between. The CDR3 has 13 amino acids. Germline assignment: CDR1 SGHAT and CDR2 FQNNGV.

The sample holds one count of this clone. V usage is TRBV5-1 and J usage is TRBJ2-1, with a possible D match to TRBD1 (6 bases). V dropped 0 bases and J dropped 6 bases, with 13 bases sitting between them. The CDR3 totals 15 residues. Germline lookup yields CDR1 SGHRS and CDR2 YFSETQ. DNA of the CDR3: TGCGCCAGCAGCTTGGTTGACAGGATGCCCAATGAGCAGTTCTTC. This gives the protein CASSLVDRMPNEQFF.

The V gene is TRBV7-8, the J gene TRBJ2-7; D unclear. This CDR3 region has 12 residues. V gave up 2 bases and J gave up 5 bases, with 7 bases separating them. Germline V gene data show CDR1 as SGHVS and CDR2 as FQNEAQ. The CDR3 sequence is CASSLRVNEQYF. CDR3 DNA: TGTGCCAGCAGCTTACGGGTGAACGAGCAGTACTTC. The complete variable domain, with remaining parts taken from reference TRBV7-8 and TRBJ2-7, reads GAGVSQSPRYKVAKRGQDVALRCDPISGHVSLFWYQQALGQGPEFLTYFQNEAQLDKSGLPSDRFFAERPEGSVSTLKIQRTQQEDSAVYLCASSLRVNEQYFGPGTRLTVT.

The chain recombines TRBV28 with TRBJ2-7; TRBD1 matches 7 bases. The length of the CDR3 is 15 residues. Trimming removed 5 bases from V and 3 bases from J; junction bases left unmatched: 10. CDR1 and CDR2 (germline): MDHEN, SYDVKM. The CDR3 sequence: CASSENRGRDYEQYF. The DNA for the CDR3 is TGTGCCAGCAGTGAGAACAGGGGAAGAGACTACGAGCAGTACTTC.

The chain links TRBV27 to TRBJ2-7, with D tentatively TRBD2 (5 bases). The germline gives CDR1 MNHEY, CDR2 SMNVEV (reference sequence). V lost 2 bases, J lost 7 bases, and 24 bases lay in between. The CDR3 is 17 residues long. The CDR3 nucleotides read TGTGCCAGCAGTTTACCCGACGGACGGGGTGGCTCGCGTGAGCAGTACTTC. Amino acid sequence: CASSLPDGRGGSREQYF.

The chain couples TRBV6-1 to TRBJ1-1, with D hard to call. V lost 0 bases to trimming and J lost 5 bases, with 4 bases between them. CDR3 length: 12 residues. The germline CDR1 and CDR2 sequences are MNHNS and SASEGT. CDR3 bases: TGTGCCAGCAGTGAAGCATGGACTGAAGCTTTCTTT. As protein: CASSEAWTEAFF.